This T cell receptor (beta chain) was captured by sequencing in a study of blood T cell repertoires in COVID-19. Trimming cost V 2 bases and J 6 bases, with 8 bases left between them. The CDR3 contains 13 residues. Profiling relied on immunoSEQ multiplex PCR, and the TCRdb table lists in-frame clones only, not all of them. The sample includes 99,000 or so clones, 84% of them seen just once. The sequence derives from a man aged 55-75 years with acute or convalescent COVID-19. The chain joins TRBV12-3 or TRBV12-4 to TRBJ2-1, with D possibly being TRBD1 (5 bases). The sample consisted of peripheral blood. The CDR3 here is CASSLRQTNEQFF. CDR3 coding DNA: TGTGCCAGCAGTTTAAGACAGACCAATGAGCAGTTCTTC.